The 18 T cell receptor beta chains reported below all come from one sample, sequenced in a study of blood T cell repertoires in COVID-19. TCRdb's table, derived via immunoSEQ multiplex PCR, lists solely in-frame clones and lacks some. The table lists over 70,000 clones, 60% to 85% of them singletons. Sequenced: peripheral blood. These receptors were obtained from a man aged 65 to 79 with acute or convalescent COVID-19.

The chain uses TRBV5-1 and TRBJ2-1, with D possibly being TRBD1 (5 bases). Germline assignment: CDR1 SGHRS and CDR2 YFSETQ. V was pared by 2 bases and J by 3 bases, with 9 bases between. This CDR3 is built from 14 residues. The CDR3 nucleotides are TGCGCCAGCAGCTTCGGTGACAGCTACAATGAGCAGTTCTTC. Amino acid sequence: CASSFGDSYNEQFF.

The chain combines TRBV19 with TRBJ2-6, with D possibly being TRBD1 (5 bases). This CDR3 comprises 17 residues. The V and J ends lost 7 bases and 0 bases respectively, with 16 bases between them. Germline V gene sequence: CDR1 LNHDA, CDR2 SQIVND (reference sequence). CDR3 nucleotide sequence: TGTGCCAGTATCCGGCAGGGAAGAGGCTCTGGGGCCAACGTCCTGACTTTC. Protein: CASIRQGRGSGANVLTF.

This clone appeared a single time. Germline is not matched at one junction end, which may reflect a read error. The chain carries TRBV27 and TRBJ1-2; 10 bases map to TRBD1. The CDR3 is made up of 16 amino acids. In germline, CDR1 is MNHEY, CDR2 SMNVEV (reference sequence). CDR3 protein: CASSLSGTGVRHGYTF. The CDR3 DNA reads TGTGCCAGCAGTCTATCCGGGACAGGGGTTAGACATGGCTACACCTTC.

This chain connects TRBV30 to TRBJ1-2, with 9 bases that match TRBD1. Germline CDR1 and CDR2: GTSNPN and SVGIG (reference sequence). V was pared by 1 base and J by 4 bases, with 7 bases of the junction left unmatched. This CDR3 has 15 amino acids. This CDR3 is CAWSATDRGFYGYTF. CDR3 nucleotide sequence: TGTGCCTGGAGTGCAACGGACAGGGGCTTCTATGGCTACACCTTC.

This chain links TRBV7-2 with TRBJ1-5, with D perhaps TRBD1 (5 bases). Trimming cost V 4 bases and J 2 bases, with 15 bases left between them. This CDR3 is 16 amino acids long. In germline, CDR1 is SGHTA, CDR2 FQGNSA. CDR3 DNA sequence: TGTGCCAGCAGCTACGGGGGGGATCTACGCAATCAGCCCCAGCATTTT. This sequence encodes CASSYGGDLRNQPQHF.

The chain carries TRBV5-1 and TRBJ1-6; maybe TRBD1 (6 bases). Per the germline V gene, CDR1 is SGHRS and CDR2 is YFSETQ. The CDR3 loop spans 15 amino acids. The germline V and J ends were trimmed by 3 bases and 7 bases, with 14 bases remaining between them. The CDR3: CASSYGDRQNSPLHF. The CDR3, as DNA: TGCGCCAGCAGCTACGGAGACAGGCAGAATTCACCCCTCCACTTT.

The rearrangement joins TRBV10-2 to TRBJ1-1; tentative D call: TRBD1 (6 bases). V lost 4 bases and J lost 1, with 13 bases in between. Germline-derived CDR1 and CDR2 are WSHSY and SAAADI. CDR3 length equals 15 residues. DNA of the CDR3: TGCGCCAGCAGTGCCGGGGGGCTTGGGAACACTGAAGCTTTCTTT. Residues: CASSAGGLGNTEAFF.

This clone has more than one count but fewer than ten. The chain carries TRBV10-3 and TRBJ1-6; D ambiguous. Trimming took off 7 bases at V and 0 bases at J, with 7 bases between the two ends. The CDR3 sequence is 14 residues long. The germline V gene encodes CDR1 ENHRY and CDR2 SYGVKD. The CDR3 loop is CAITDSSYNSPLHF. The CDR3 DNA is TGTGCCATCACTGATAGCTCCTATAATTCACCCCTCCACTTT.

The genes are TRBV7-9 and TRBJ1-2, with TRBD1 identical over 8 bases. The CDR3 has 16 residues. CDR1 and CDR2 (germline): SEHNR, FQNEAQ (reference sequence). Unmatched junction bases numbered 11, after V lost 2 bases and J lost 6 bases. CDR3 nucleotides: TGTGCCAGCAGCTTAACCGCAGGGGGCGTTCGGGATGGCTACACCTTC. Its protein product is CASSLTAGGVRDGYTF.

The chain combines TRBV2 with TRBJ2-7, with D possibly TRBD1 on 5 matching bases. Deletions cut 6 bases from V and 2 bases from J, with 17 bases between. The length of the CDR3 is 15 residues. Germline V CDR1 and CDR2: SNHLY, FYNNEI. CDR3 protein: CASSFGQGGPYEQYF. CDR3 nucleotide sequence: TGTGCCAGCAGCTTCGGTCAGGGTGGACCCTACGAGCAGTACTTC.

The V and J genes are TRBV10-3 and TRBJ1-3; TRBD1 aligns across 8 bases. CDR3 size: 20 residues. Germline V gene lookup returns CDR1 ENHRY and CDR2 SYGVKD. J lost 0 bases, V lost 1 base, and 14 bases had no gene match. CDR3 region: CAISEYPGGQNIRSGNTIYF. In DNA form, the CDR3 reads TGTGCCATCAGTGAGTATCCAGGGGGCCAGAATATTCGCTCTGGAAACACCATATATTTT.

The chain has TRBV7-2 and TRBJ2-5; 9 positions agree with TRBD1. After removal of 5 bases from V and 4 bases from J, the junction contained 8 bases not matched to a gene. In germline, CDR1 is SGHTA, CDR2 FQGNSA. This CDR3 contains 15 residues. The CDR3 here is CASSPGVGQGETQYF. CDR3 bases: TGTGCCAGCAGCCCAGGGGTGGGACAGGGAGAGACCCAGTACTTC.

CDR3 amino acids: CASSAGTVVSHFNQPQHF. The CDR3, as DNA: TGTGCCAGTAGTGCCGGGACAGTAGTTTCCCATTTCAATCAGCCCCAGCATTTT. The chain joins TRBV19 to TRBJ1-5, with 7 positions matching TRBD1. The CDR3 spans 18 residues. The V and J ends lost 5 bases and 3 bases, in that order; junction bases with no gene match: 16. Germline assignment: CDR1 LNHDA and CDR2 SQIVND (reference sequence).

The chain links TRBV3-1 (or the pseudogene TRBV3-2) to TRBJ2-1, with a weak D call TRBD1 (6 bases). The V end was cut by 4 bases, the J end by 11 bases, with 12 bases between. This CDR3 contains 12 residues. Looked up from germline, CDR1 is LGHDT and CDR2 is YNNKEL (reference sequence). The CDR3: CASSLDRRKQFF. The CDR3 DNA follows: TGTGCCAGCAGCCTGGACAGACGAAAGCAGTTCTTC.

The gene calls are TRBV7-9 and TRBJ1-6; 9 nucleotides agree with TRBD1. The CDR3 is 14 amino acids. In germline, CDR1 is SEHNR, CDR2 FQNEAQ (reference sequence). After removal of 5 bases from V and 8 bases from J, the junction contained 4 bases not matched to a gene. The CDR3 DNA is TGTGCCAGCAGCCCAGGACAGGGGCATTCACCCCTCCACTTT. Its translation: CASSPGQGHSPLHF. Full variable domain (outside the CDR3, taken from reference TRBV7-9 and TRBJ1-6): DTGVSQNPRHKITKRGQNVTFRCDPISEHNRLYWYRQTLGQGPEFLTYFQNEAQLEKSRLLSDRFSAERPKGSFSTLEIQRTEQGDSAMYLCASSPGQGHSPLHFGNGTRLTVT.

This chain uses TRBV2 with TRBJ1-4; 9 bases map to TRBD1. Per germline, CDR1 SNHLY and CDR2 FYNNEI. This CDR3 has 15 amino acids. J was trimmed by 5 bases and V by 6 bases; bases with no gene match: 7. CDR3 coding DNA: TGTGCCAGCAGGGCGCCGGGACAGGGCAATGAAAAACTGTTTTTT. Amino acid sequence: CASRAPGQGNEKLFF.

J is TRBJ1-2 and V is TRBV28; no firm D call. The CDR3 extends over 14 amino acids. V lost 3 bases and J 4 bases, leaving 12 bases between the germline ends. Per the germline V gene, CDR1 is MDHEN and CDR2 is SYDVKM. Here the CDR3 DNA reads TGTGCCAGCAGTTTCCAGGAGGCATTCTATGGCTACACCTTC. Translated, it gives CASSFQEAFYGYTF.

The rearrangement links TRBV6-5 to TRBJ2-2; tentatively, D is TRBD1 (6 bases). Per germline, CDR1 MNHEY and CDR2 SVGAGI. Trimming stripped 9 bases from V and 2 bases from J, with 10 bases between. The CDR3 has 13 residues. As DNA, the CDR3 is TGTGCCAGTGGGACATCTAACACCGGGGAGCTGTTTTTT. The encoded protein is CASGTSNTGELFF.